The 29 T cell receptor beta chains below all came from one sample that was sequenced in a study of cytomegalovirus exposure and HLA in healthy donors (dated by TCRdb to 2017 to 2019). The method behind the library was the immunoSEQ multiplex PCR assay. TCRdb provides this immuneACCESS table in a form limited to in-frame rearrangements. Some clones are lacking; in checked studies, under half of them reflect an unresolved V gene, and why the rest are absent is not known. The sample yields tens of thousands of clones; approximately 94% were counted once. The ten top clones hold approximately 1.5% of the sample. Source material: PBMCs. The receptors derive from a man between 18 and 35 years old in good health and CMV-seropositive.

The chain is built from TRBV11-3 and TRBJ1-1; D not resolved. V was trimmed by 2 bases and J by 1 base, leaving 5 bases between them. The CDR3 is made up of 13 amino acids. Per the germline V gene, CDR1 is SGHNT and CDR2 is YENEEA. This CDR3 is CASSLSGNTEAFF. CDR3 coding DNA: TGTGCCAGCAGCTTATCAGGGAACACTGAAGCTTTCTTT. Based on the CDR3 plus reference TRBV11-3 and TRBJ1-1, the full variable domain is EAGVVQSPRYKIIEKKQPVAFWCNPISGHNTLYWYLQNLGQGPELLIRYENEEAVDDSQLPKDRFSAERLKGVDSTLKIQPAELGDSAVYLCASSLSGNTEAFFGQGTRLTVV.

This clone came up once. J is TRBJ2-1 and V is TRBV4-1; 8 nucleotides align to TRBD2. Germline CDR1 MGHRA, CDR2 YSYEKL. The CDR3 loop spans 18 amino acids. V lost 1 base to trimming and J lost 0 bases; unmatched junction nucleotides: 8. CDR3 DNA sequence: TGCGCCAGCAGCCAAGCCGGGAGGGTAGCTTTCTCCTACAATGAGCAGTTCTTC. Its protein is CASSQAGRVAFSYNEQFF.

The rearrangement links TRBV6-1 to TRBJ2-7; 7 bases agree with TRBD1. This CDR3 region has 14 residues. The ends lost 7 bases at V and 3 bases at J; junction bases unmatched: 9. The germline CDR1 and CDR2 sequences are MNHNS and SASEGT. This CDR3 is CASIPGQRLYEQYF. For the CDR3, the DNA is TGTGCCAGCATTCCGGGACAGAGACTCTACGAGCAGTACTTC.

The chain links TRBV29-1 to TRBJ2-1; TRBD2 agrees at 9 bases. Unmatched junction bases numbered 3, after V lost 4 bases and J lost 5 bases. Germline values: CDR1 SQVTM, CDR2 ANQGSEA. This CDR3 has 13 residues. As DNA, the CDR3 is TGCAGCGTTGGACTAGCGGTCGACAATGAGCAGTTCTTC. Amino acid sequence: CSVGLAVDNEQFF.

This rearrangement joins TRBV28 to TRBJ2-7, with 13 nucleotides matching TRBD2. This CDR3 contains 15 residues. CDR1 MDHEN and CDR2 SYDVKM come from the germline V gene. Trimming took 6 bases from V and 5 from J; bases not matched to a gene: 7. The CDR3 DNA reads as TGTGCCAGCAGCCCCCCGGGACTAGCGGGGCACGAGCAGTACTTC. This encodes CASSPPGLAGHEQYF.

This chain links TRBV6-1 with TRBJ1-1, with 9 bases lining up with TRBD1. Per germline, CDR1 MNHNS and CDR2 SASEGT. The CDR3 contains 18 residues. V lost 3 bases and J lost 0; bases outside the gene matches: 11. The CDR3, as DNA: TGTGCCAGCAGTGAGTCTCCGGGACAGGGTTCAGTGAACACTGAAGCTTTCTTT. Protein: CASSESPGQGSVNTEAFF.

The chain is built from TRBV5-4 and TRBJ2-3; D ambiguous. Trimming left V 2 bases short and J 0 bases short, with 7 bases between. Germline V gene data show CDR1 as SGHNT and CDR2 as YYREEE (reference sequence). The CDR3 sequence is 14 residues long. The CDR3 nucleotides are TGTGCCAGCAGCTTTCCCCCTAGCACAGATACGCAGTATTTT. Protein: CASSFPPSTDTQYF.

CDR3 sequence: CASSVTGEIYGYTF. The CDR3 bases are TGTGCCAGCAGTGTGACAGGGGAAATCTATGGCTACACCTTC. The chain recombines TRBV2 with TRBJ1-2; 8 bases align to TRBD1. From germline, CDR1 is SNHLY and CDR2 FYNNEI. The CDR3 spans 14 residues. The V segment lost 4 bases and the J segment 4 bases; nucleotides outside the gene matches: 5.

This clone was recorded a few times. The V gene is TRBV28, the J gene TRBJ1-2; TRBD1 aligns across 10 bases. The V gene's germline CDR1 is MDHEN and CDR2 SYDVKM. This CDR3 is 13 amino acids long. The J segment lost 8 bases and the V segment lost 4 bases, leaving 4 bases of the junction unmatched. CDR3 nucleotides: TGTGCCAGCAGTTGGGGGACAGGGGTAGGCTACACCTTC. Translating gives CASSWGTGVGYTF.

The rearrangement links TRBV6-1 to TRBJ2-6, with TRBD1 matching over 8 bases. The ends lost 4 bases at V and 0 bases at J; junction bases unmatched: 2. The length of the CDR3 is 16 residues. Germline V gene sequence: CDR1 MNHNS, CDR2 SASEGT. The CDR3 DNA reads as TGTGCCAGCAGTGGACAGGGGCCCTCTGGGGCCAACGTCCTGACTTTC. Translation: CASSGQGPSGANVLTF.

J is TRBJ1-2 and V is TRBV10-1, with D perhaps matching TRBD1 (6 bases). Germline CDR1 is WNHNN and CDR2 is SYGVQD (reference sequence). Trimming removed 6 bases from V and 9 bases from J, with 14 bases in between. CDR3 length: 12 residues. CDR3 nucleotides: TGCGCCAGCAGCAGGGGTTATGCAAGCTACACCTTC. Residues: CASSRGYASYTF.

The rearrangement links TRBV4-2 to TRBJ2-5; TRBD2 might be the D (5 bases). The germline V and J ends were trimmed by 0 bases and 13 bases, with 15 bases remaining between them. Looked up from germline, CDR1 is LGHNA and CDR2 is YNFKEQ. The CDR3 contains 13 residues. The CDR3 DNA follows: TGTGCCAGCAGCCAAGAAAGGCTAGCCTCCCCGTACTTC. Protein sequence: CASSQERLASPYF.

The chain links TRBV6-1 to TRBJ2-7, with 8 positions matching TRBD1. Germline V gene data show CDR1 as MNHNS and CDR2 as SASEGT. After removal of 5 bases from V and 4 bases from J, the junction contained 4 bases not matched to a gene. The CDR3 is 13 amino acids. CDR3 sequence reads: CASSTQGAYEQYF. The DNA for the CDR3 is TGTGCCAGCAGTACGCAGGGGGCTTACGAGCAGTACTTC.

J is TRBJ2-1 and V is TRBV10-3; D might be TRBD2 (5 bases). The CDR3 runs 14 residues. Germline CDR1 and CDR2: ENHRY and SYGVKD. V was shortened by 4 bases and J by 5 bases, with 12 bases between the two germline ends. This CDR3 reads CAISGPGVNNEQFF. In DNA form, the CDR3 reads TGTGCCATCAGTGGCCCCGGGGTCAACAATGAGCAGTTCTTC.

The rearrangement uses TRBV2 and TRBJ1-1, with a tentative D call TRBD1 (6 bases). This CDR3 is built from 14 residues. Germline CDR1 is SNHLY and CDR2 is FYNNEI. Trimming left V 6 bases short and J 0 bases short, with 11 bases between. The CDR3 DNA follows: TGTGCCAGCAGGCCGGACAGCATGAACACTGAAGCTTTCTTT. It encodes CASRPDSMNTEAFF.

The chain uses TRBV28 and TRBJ2-1, with 16 bases fitting TRBD2. Losses at the gene ends were 6 bases for V and 14 bases for J; bases not matched to a gene: 10. This CDR3 is built from 15 residues. Germline loops: CDR1 MDHEN, CDR2 SYDVKM. CDR3 nucleotide sequence: TGTGCCAGCAGGGGACTAGCGGGAGGGCCGGGTTCAAAGTTCTTC. This translates into CASRGLAGGPGSKFF.

The V and J genes are TRBV19 and TRBJ1-5; 7 positions match TRBD1. CDR3 length equals 18 residues. The junction had 12 bases not matched to a gene; V was cut back by 3 bases and J by 1 base. Germline V CDR1 and CDR2: LNHDA, SQIVND (reference sequence). This CDR3 reads CASSIRQGVTRSNQPQHF. CDR3 sequence (DNA): TGTGCCAGTAGTATTCGGCAGGGGGTTACCAGAAGCAATCAGCCCCAGCATTTT.

This sequence joins TRBV27 and TRBJ2-1; possibly TRBD2 for D (5 bases). Germline CDR1 and CDR2: MNHEY and SMNVEV (reference sequence). The CDR3 is made up of 13 amino acids. V was shortened by 3 bases and J by 3 bases, with 6 bases between the two germline ends. CDR3 bases: TGTGCCAGCAGTTTCGGGATCTACAATGAGCAGTTCTTC. It codes for CASSFGIYNEQFF.

In nucleotides, the CDR3 is TGTGCCAGCAGCCCGCGGGACAGGAATTCACCCCTCCACTTT. It yields the protein CASSPRDRNSPLHF. The chain employs TRBV9 and TRBJ1-6; 8 bases align to TRBD1. The J segment lost 7 bases and the V segment lost 4 bases, leaving 4 bases of the junction unmatched. The germline V gene encodes CDR1 SGDLS and CDR2 YYNGEE. The CDR3 length is 14 residues. Full variable domain (missing parts from reference TRBV9 and TRBJ1-6): DSGVTQTPKHLITATGQRVTLRCSPRSGDLSVYWYQQSLDQGLQFLIQYYNGEERAKGNILERFSAQQFPDLHSELNLSSLELGDSALYFCASSPRDRNSPLHFGNGTRLTVT.

This chain uses TRBV9 with TRBJ2-6; the D is unclear. Trimming stripped 0 bases from V and 0 bases from J, with 7 bases between. Germline V CDR1 and CDR2: SGDLS, YYNGEE. This CDR3 contains 16 residues. The CDR3 sequence: CASSVGGRSGANVLTF. The CDR3 DNA reads as TGTGCCAGCAGCGTAGGTGGCCGCTCTGGGGCCAACGTCCTGACTTTC. Full variable domain (missing parts from reference TRBV9 and TRBJ2-6): DSGVTQTPKHLITATGQRVTLRCSPRSGDLSVYWYQQSLDQGLQFLIQYYNGEERAKGNILERFSAQQFPDLHSELNLSSLELGDSALYFCASSVGGRSGANVLTFGAGSRLTVL.

The chain employs TRBV28 and TRBJ1-2; 7 nucleotides line up with TRBD1. Per the germline V gene, CDR1 is MDHEN and CDR2 is SYDVKM. The junction had 5 bases not matched to a gene; V was cut back by 4 bases and J by 3 bases. The CDR3 is 14 residues long. CDR3 sequence: CASSSPDRDYGYTF. The CDR3 DNA follows: TGTGCCAGCAGTTCCCCTGACAGGGACTATGGCTACACCTTC.

The gene calls are TRBV18 and TRBJ2-7; TRBD2 matches 8 bases. The CDR3 runs 14 residues. Trimming removed 3 bases from V and 4 bases from J; junction bases left unmatched: 5. Germline loops: CDR1 KGHSH, CDR2 LQKENI. CDR3 in amino acids: CASSPGGGKYEQYF. CDR3 nucleotide sequence: TGTGCCAGCTCACCCGGGGGGGGGAAGTACGAGCAGTACTTC.

As for this clone: This sample includes further DNA sequences coding for the same CDR3. The chain couples TRBV5-1 to TRBJ1-4; tentative D call: TRBD1 (6 bases). The CDR3 spans 14 residues. V shed 1 base and J shed 6 bases, with 10 bases lying between them. Germline values: CDR1 SGHRS, CDR2 YFSETQ. In DNA form, the CDR3 reads TGCGCCAGCAGCTTGAGAGGGGGAGATGAAAAACTGTTTTTT. The encoded protein is CASSLRGGDEKLFF.

The rearrangement links TRBV27 to TRBJ2-1, with TRBD2 identical over 9 bases. Unmatched junction bases numbered 11, after V lost 5 bases and J lost 9 bases. CDR3 length: 15 residues. Per the germline V gene, CDR1 is MNHEY and CDR2 is SMNVEV (reference sequence). This CDR3 is CASSGRRGGRGEQFF. The CDR3 DNA reads TGTGCCAGCAGTGGGAGGCGGGGGGGCCGTGGTGAGCAGTTCTTC.

The chain joins TRBV5-1 to TRBJ1-1; no definite D call. The ends were cut back, 6 bases at V and 4 bases at J, with 7 bases in the middle. Germline CDR1 reads SGHRS; CDR2 reads YFSETQ. This CDR3 spans 11 amino acids. The CDR3 is CASNTGTEAFF. DNA of the CDR3: TGCGCCAGCAATACGGGCACTGAAGCTTTCTTT.

The J gene is TRBJ1-6, the V gene TRBV18; unclear D gene. Germline values: CDR1 KGHSH, CDR2 LQKENI. CDR3 length equals 15 residues. The germline V and J ends were trimmed by 4 bases and 7 bases, with 14 bases remaining between them. The CDR3, as DNA: TGTGCCAGCTCACTGGAGACCATCCCCAATTCACCCCTCCACTTT. Translation: CASSLETIPNSPLHF.

The chain carries TRBV27 and TRBJ2-2; 13 positions agree with TRBD2. This CDR3 comprises 17 residues. Germline-derived CDR1 and CDR2 are MNHEY and SMNVEV (reference sequence). V gave up 9 bases and J gave up 2 bases; unmatched junction bases: 9. CDR3 loop: CASSRLAGGLNTGELFF. In DNA, the CDR3 is TGTGCCAGTTCACGACTAGCGGGAGGCCTCAACACCGGGGAGCTGTTTTTT.

The chain recombines TRBV2 with TRBJ1-2; D is undetermined. The germline gives CDR1 SNHLY, CDR2 FYNNEI. CDR3 size: 14 residues. Deletions cut 6 bases from V and 0 bases from J, with 11 bases between. CDR3 nucleotides: TGTGCCAGCAGCGAACGTACAGCTAACTATGGCTACACCTTC. Translated, it gives CASSERTANYGYTF.

For this clone: An end of the junction does not agree with germline; a read error may underlie this. The rearrangement joins TRBV7-7 to TRBJ2-1, with D possibly TRBD2 on 6 matching bases. The CDR3 covers 15 residues. Germline V lookup: CDR1 SSHAT, CDR2 FNYEAQ (reference sequence). DNA of the CDR3: TGTGCTAGCAGCTTGGCCTCGGGAGTCATCGATGAGCAGTTCTTC. This sequence encodes CASSLASGVIDEQFF.